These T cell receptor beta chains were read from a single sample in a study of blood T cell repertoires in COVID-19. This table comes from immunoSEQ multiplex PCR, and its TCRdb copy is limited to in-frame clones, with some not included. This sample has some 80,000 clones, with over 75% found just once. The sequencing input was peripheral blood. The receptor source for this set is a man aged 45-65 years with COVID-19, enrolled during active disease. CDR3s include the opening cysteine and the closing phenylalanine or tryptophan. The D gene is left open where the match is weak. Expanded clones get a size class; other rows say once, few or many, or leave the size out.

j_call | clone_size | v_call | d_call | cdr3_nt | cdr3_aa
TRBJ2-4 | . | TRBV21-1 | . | TGTGCCAGCCCCCGACGTGGCAGGAACATTCAGTACTTC | CASPRRGRNIQYF
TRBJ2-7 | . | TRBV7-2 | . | TGTGCCAGCAGCTCTGGCAGGGCCAGCTCCTACGAGCAGTACTTC | CASSSGRASSYEQYF
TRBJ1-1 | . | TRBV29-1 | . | TGCAGCGTTATTCCCGTGAACACTGAAGCTTTCTTT | CSVIPVNTEAFF
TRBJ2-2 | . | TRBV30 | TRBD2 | TGTGCCTCTCTCACCGGGACTAGGAACACCGGGGAGCTGTTTTTT | CASLTGTRNTGELFF
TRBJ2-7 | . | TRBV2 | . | TGTGCCAGCAGGAGGGACACCTACGAGCAGTACTTC | CASRRDTYEQYF
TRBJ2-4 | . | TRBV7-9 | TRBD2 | TGTGCCAGCAGACCTAGCGGAAGAAACATTCAGTACTTC | CASRPSGRNIQYF
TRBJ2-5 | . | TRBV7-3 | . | TGTGCCAGCAGCTACACGGGGAATTTAGGGGAGACCCAGTACTTC | CASSYTGNLGETQYF
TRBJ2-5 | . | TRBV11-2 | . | TGTGCCAGCAGCTTAGGGGTTGTGCCAGCGGGCATGCAAGAGACCCAGTACTTC | CASSLGVVPAGMQETQYF
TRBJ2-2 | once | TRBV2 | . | TGTGCCAGCAGTGAGGGTCGACAGCTCACCGGGGAGCTGTTTTTT | CASSEGRQLTGELFF
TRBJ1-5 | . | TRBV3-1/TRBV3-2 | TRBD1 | TGTGCCAGCAGCCAGGACACAGGGGTGGGCAATCAGCCCCAGCATTTT | CASSQDTGVGNQPQHF
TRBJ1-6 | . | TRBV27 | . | TGTGCCAGCAGTTTATCGGGGGGGAGTTCACCCCTCCACTTT | CASSLSGGSSPLHF
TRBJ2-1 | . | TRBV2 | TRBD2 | TGTGCCAGCACCCGGGCTAGCGGCAACAATGAGCAGTTCTTC | CASTRASGNNEQFF
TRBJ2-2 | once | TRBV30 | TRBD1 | TGTGCCGTGGAGCGGGGACAGGGGTTCAATACCGGGGAGCTGTTTTTT | CAVERGQGFNTGELFF
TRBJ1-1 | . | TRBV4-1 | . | TGCGCCAGCAGCCAACCAACAGGGTTGAACACTGAAGCTTTCTTT | CASSQPTGLNTEAFF
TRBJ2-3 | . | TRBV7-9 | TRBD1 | TGTGCCAGCAGCCCAACCGGGACAGGGAGGACAGATACGCAGTATTTT | CASSPTGTGRTDTQYF
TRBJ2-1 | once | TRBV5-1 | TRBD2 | TGCGCCAGCAGCCCGGGACTAGCGGCATACAATGAGCAGTTCTTC | CASSPGLAAYNEQFF
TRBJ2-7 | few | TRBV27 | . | TGTGCCAGCAGTTACTACCGGACATCGAGAGGCGAGCAGTACTTC | CASSYYRTSRGEQYF
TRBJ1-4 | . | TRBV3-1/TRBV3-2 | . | TGTGCCAGCAGCCTCCGGAACCGCGGGAATGAAAAACTGTTTTTT | CASSLRNRGNEKLFF
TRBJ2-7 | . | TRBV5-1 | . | TGCGCCAGCAGCCAACAGGGAATGGTCGAGGAGCAGTACTTC | CASSQQGMVEEQYF
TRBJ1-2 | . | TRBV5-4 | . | TGTGCCAGCAGTTATACCGACAGGAGTGGCTACACCTTC | CASSYTDRSGYTF
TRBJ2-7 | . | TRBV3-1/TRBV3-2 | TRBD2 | TGTGCCAGCAGCTCCTTACCCCTCCTAGCGGGGGTCTCCTACGAGCAGTACTTC | CASSSLPLLAGVSYEQYF
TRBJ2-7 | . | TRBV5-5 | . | TGTGCCAGCAGTCTCAGGGGTACCGAGCAGTACTTC | CASSLRGTEQYF
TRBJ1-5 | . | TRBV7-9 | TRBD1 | TGTGCCAGCAGCTTAGGACAGGGGGGACGCAATCAGCCCCAGCATTTT | CASSLGQGGRNQPQHF
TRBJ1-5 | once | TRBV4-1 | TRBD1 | TGCGCCAGCAGCCTACAGGGGGAACAGCCCCAGCATTTT | CASSLQGEQPQHF
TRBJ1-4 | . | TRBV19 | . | TGTGCCAGTAAATTGGCAGGGTGGAGTGAAAAACTGTTTTTT | CASKLAGWSEKLFF
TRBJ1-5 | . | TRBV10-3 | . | TGTGCCATCAGTGAGTGGGAACAGGTGGATCGGCAGCCCCAGCATTTT | CAISEWEQVDRQPQHF
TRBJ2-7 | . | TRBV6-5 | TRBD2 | TGTGCCAGCAGTTACTCGGCTAGCGGGAGGTTCGAGCAGTACTTC | CASSYSASGRFEQYF
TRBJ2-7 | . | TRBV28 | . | TGTGCCAGCAGTTTCGGGGGACCCGCCTCCTACGAGCAGTACTTC | CASSFGGPASYEQYF
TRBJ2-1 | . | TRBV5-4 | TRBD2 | TGTGCCAGCAGTCTAAGCGGGAGGGATGAGCAGTTCTTC | CASSLSGRDEQFF
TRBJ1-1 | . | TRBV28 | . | TGTGCCAGCACCAAACTTACGCGGAACACTGAAGCTTTCTTT | CASTKLTRNTEAFF
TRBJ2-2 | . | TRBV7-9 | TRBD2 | TGTGCCAGCAGTCCCACGGTCCTAGCGGGGAACACCGGGGAGCTGTTTTTT | CASSPTVLAGNTGELFF
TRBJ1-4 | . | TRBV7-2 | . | TGTGCCAGCAGCTTTTACGGTGCAACTAATGAAAAACTGTTTTTT | CASSFYGATNEKLFF
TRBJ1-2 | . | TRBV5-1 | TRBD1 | TGCGCCAGCAGAGACTATAACCGGGACAGGGATCGTGGCTACACCTTC | CASRDYNRDRDRGYTF
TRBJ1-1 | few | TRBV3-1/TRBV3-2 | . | TGTGCCAGCAGCCAAGATGGAGGTTTTGAAGCTTTCTTT | CASSQDGGFEAFF
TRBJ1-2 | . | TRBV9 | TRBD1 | TGTGCCAGCAGCGCTGGCAGGGGGCGAGGGGACTATGGCTACACCTTC | CASSAGRGRGDYGYTF
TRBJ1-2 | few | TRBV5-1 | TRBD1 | TGCGCCAGCAGCTCCGGGACAGGGCTAGACTATGGCTACACCTTC | CASSSGTGLDYGYTF
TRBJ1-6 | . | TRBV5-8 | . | TGTGCCAGCAGCTTGGACAGGTTGGATTTAAGCTCCTATAATTCACCCCTCCACTTT | CASSLDRLDLSSYNSPLHF
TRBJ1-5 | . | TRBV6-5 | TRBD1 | TGTGCCAGCAGAGTTGGACAGGGCAATCAGCCCCAGCATTTT | CASRVGQGNQPQHF
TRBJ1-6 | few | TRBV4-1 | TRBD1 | TGCGCCACCGCCCCGACAGGGTATTCACCCCTCCACTTT | CATAPTGYSPLHF
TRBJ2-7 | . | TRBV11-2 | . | TGTGCCAGCAGCTTAGGGGGCAGCTACGAGCAGTACTTC | CASSLGGSYEQYF
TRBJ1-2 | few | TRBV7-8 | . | TGTGCCAGCAGCTTAAGTGGGGGGGACTATGGCTACACCTTC | CASSLSGGDYGYTF
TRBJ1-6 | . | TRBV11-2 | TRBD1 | TGTGCCAGCAGCGCCAGGACAGGGTTGAATTCACCCCTCCACTTT | CASSARTGLNSPLHF
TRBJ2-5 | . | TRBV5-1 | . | TGCGCCAGCAGCTTGTCGACAGGTGGTGTAGAGACCCAGTACTTC | CASSLSTGGVETQYF
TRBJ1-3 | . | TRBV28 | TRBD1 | TGTGCCAGCAGCCCACAGGGGGCTGGAAACACCATATATTTT | CASSPQGAGNTIYF
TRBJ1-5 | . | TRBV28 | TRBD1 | TGTGCCAGCAGTCAACCGCGACAGGGGATGCGGAATCAGCCCCAGCATTTT | CASSQPRQGMRNQPQHF
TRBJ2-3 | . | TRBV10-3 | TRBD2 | TGTGCCATCAGTGGCGGGACTAGCGGACCAACCGACACAGATACGCAGTATTTT | CAISGGTSGPTDTDTQYF
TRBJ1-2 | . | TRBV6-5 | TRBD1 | TGTGCCAGCAGTTACGGAGGACAGGGGGCGGACTATGGCTACACCTTC | CASSYGGQGADYGYTF
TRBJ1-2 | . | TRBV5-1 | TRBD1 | TGCGCCAGCAGCTTGTATACAGGGGGGGCGGGCTACACCTTC | CASSLYTGGAGYTF
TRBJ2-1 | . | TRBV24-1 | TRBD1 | TGTGCCACCAGTGATTTTAGGGGGCTGAATGAGCAGTTCTTC | CATSDFRGLNEQFF
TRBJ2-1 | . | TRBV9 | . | TGTGCCAGCAGTCAAGCCCGGGGTAATGAGCAGTTCTTC | CASSQARGNEQFF